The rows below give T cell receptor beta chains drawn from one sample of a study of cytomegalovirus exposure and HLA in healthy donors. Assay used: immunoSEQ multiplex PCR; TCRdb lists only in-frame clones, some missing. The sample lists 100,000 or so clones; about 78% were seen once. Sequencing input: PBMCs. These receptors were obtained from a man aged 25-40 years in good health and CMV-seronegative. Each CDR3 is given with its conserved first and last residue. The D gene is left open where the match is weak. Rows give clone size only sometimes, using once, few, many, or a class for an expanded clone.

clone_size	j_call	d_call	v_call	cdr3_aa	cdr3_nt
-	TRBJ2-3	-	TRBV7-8	CASSQRTDTQYF	TGTGCCAGCAGCCAACGGACAGATACGCAGTATTTT
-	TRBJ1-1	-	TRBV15	CATSRGYTEAFF	TGTGCCACCAGCAGGGGCTACACTGAAGCTTTCTTT
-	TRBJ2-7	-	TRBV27	CASSLSAGAAFSYEQYF	TGTGCCAGCAGTTTATCCGCAGGGGCGGCTTTTTCCTACGAGCAGTACTTC
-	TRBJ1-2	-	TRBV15	CATTLDRISNYGYTF	TGTGCCACCACCCTCGACAGGATTTCTAACTATGGCTACACCTTC
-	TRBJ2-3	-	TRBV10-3	CAILESETQYF	TGTGCCATACTAGAGTCTGAGACGCAGTATTTT
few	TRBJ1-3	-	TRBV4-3	CASSQDRNSGNTIYF	TGCGCCAGCAGCCAAGACAGAAACTCTGGAAACACCATATATTTT
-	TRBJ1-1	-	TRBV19	CATREGRLIGAFF	TGTGCCACCAGGGAAGGGCGACTTATTGGAGCTTTCTTT
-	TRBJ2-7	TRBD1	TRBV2	CASSKDRVYEQYF	TGTGCCAGCAGCAAAGACAGGGTCTACGAGCAGTACTTC
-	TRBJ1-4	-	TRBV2	CASSQQGGSEKLFF	TGTGCCAGCAGCCAACAGGGTGGGAGTGAAAAACTGTTTTTT
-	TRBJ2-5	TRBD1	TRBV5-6	CASSKTQGDGKTQYF	TGTGCCAGCAGCAAAACCCAGGGGGATGGGAAGACCCAGTACTTC
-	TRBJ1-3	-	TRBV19	CATEQGNTIYF	TGTGCCACGGAGCAGGGAAACACCATATATTTT
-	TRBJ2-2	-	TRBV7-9	CASSFVEGWTGELFF	TGTGCCAGCAGCTTCGTTGAGGGTTGGACCGGGGAGCTGTTTTTT
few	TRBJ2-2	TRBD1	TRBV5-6	CASSLVRDRGRIGELFF	TGTGCCAGCAGCTTGGTGCGGGACAGGGGGCGTATCGGGGAGCTGTTTTTT
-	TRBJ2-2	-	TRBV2	CASSELARANTGELFF	TGTGCCAGCAGTGAATTAGCCAGGGCGAACACCGGGGAGCTGTTTTTT
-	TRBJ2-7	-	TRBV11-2	CASSPSDSYEQYF	TGTGCCAGCAGCCCATCCGACAGCTACGAGCAGTACTTC
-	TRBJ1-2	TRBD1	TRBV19	CASSLQGGPNYGYTF	TGTGCCAGTAGTCTACAGGGGGGGCCTAACTATGGCTACACCTTC
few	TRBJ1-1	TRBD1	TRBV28	CASSLSPGTGGYTEAFF	TGTGCCAGCAGTTTATCCCCCGGGACAGGGGGGTACACTGAAGCTTTCTTT
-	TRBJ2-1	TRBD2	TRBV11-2	CASSLVGAGGLWSYNEQFF	TGTGCCAGCAGCTTAGTAGGAGCGGGGGGGCTTTGGTCCTACAATGAGCAGTTCTTC
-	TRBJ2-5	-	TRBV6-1	CASSEAGSQYF	TGTGCCAGCAGTGAGGCAGGGTCCCAGTACTTC
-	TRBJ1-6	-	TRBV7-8	CASSLVTDNSPLHF	TGTGCCAGCAGCTTAGTTACGGATAATTCACCCCTCCACTTT
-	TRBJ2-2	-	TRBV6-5	CASRNQGFTGELFF	TGTGCCAGCAGAAATCAGGGGTTCACCGGGGAGCTGTTTTTT
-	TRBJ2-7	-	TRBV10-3	CAISETRYEQYF	TGTGCCATCAGTGAGACGCGCTACGAGCAGTACTTC
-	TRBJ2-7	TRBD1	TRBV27	CASSPRTGGVLSYEQYF	TGTGCCAGCAGTCCCAGGACAGGGGGGGTACTGTCCTACGAGCAGTACTTC
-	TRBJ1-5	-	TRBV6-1	CASSELQVSNQPQHF	TGTGCCAGCAGTGAATTACAGGTTAGCAATCAGCCCCAGCATTTT
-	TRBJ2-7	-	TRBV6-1	CASSVLDDRSYEQYF	TGTGCCAGCAGTGTCCTAGACGACCGCAGCTACGAGCAGTACTTC
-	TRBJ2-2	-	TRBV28	CASSTPNTGELFF	TGTGCCAGCTCCACTCCCAACACCGGGGAGCTGTTTTTT
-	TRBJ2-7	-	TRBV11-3	CASSYAQGYEQYF	TGTGCCAGCAGCTACGCCCAGGGATACGAGCAGTACTTC
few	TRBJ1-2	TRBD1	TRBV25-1	CASSTSGTANYGYTF	TGTGCCAGCAGTACATCCGGGACAGCTAACTATGGCTACACCTTC
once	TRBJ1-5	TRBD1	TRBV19	CASSAGTGHPNQPQHF	TGTGCCAGTAGTGCAGGGACAGGGCATCCCAATCAGCCCCAGCATTTT
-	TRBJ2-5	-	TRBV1	CTGRRPPISQETQYF	TGCACCGGAAGGAGGCCCCCAATCTCCCAAGAGACCCAGTACTTC
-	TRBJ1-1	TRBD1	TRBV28	CASRHKTGVNTEAFF	TGTGCCAGCAGACATAAGACAGGGGTGAACACTGAAGCTTTCTTT
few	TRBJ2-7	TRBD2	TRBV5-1	CASSPDPSGSSGWGQYF	TGCGCCAGCAGCCCGGATCCTAGCGGGAGTTCAGGGTGGGGGCAGTACTTC
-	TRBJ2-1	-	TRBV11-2	CASSNRLQTTYNEQFF	TGTGCCAGCAGCAATAGACTACAGACAACCTACAATGAGCAGTTCTTC
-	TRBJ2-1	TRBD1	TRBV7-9	CASSLNSGGASYNEQFF	TGTGCCAGCAGCTTGAATTCAGGGGGAGCTTCCTACAATGAGCAGTTCTTC
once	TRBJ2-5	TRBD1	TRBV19	CASSTGQLGTQYF	TGTGCCAGTAGTACGGGACAGCTAGGGACCCAGTACTTC
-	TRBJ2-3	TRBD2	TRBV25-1	CATVGTRGADTQYF	TGTGCCACCGTTGGGACTAGGGGTGCGGATACGCAGTATTTT
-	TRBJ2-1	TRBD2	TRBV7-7	CASSLAGAYNEQFF	TGTGCTAGCAGCTTAGCGGGAGCTTACAATGAGCAGTTCTTC
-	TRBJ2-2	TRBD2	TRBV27	CASSLRATSTYTGELFF	TGTGCCAGCAGTTTAAGGGCGACTAGCACGTACACCGGGGAGCTGTTTTTT
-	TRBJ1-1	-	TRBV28	CASSLTTVNTEAFF	TGTGCCAGCAGTTTGACGACAGTTAACACTGAAGCTTTCTTT
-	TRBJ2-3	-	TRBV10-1	CASSEWQGQDTQYF	TGCGCCAGCAGTGAGTGGCAGGGCCAAGATACGCAGTATTTT
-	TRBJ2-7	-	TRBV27	CASSLFGQPGLSTYEQYF	TGTGCCAGCAGTTTATTCGGGCAGCCGGGACTTTCAACCTACGAGCAGTACTTC
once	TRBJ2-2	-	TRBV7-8	CASSLAGRRTGELFF	TGTGCCAGCAGCTTAGCTGGCCGTCGTACCGGGGAGCTGTTTTTT
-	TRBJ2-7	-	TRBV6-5	CASSYSKSSYEQYF	TGTGCCAGCAGTTACTCGAAGAGCTCCTACGAGCAGTACTTC
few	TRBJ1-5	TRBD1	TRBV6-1	CASSWGQSNQPQHF	TGTGCCAGCAGTTGGGGACAGAGCAATCAGCCCCAGCATTTT
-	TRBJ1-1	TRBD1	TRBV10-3	CAITGTGDTEAFF	TGTGCCATTACCGGGACAGGGGATACTGAAGCTTTCTTT
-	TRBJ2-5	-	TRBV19	CASSIRAALAETQYF	TGTGCCAGTAGTATAAGAGCGGCCCTGGCAGAGACCCAGTACTTC